Below are 30 T cell receptor beta chains sequenced from a single sample in a study of blood T cell repertoires in COVID-19. The assay was immunoSEQ multiplex PCR, and TCRdb's table has in-frame clones only and misses some. The profile shows over 200,000 clones, 80% to 90% of them singletons. What was sequenced was PBMCs or T cells enriched from blood (not recorded which). Receptor source: a man between 40 and 49 years old who had recovered from COVID-19.

This clone was detected only once. This sequence joins TRBV12-2 and TRBJ2-3; the D call TRBD1 from the table was never checked on the DNA. TRBV12-2 has pseudogene status. This CDR3 has 19 residues. CDR3 region: CASRLSGQGLVDMADTQYF. The CDR3 DNA reads TGTGCAAGTCGCTTATCCGGACAGGGGCTCGTGGATATGGCAGATACGCAGTATTTT.

The chain links TRBV7-9 to TRBJ2-3, with D tentatively TRBD2 (6 bases). The V end was cut by 1 base, the J end by 0 bases, with 11 bases between. From germline, CDR1 is SEHNR and CDR2 FQNEAQ (reference sequence). The CDR3 spans 16 residues. CDR3 residues: CASSLGSGTSTDTQYF. Written as DNA, the CDR3 is TGTGCCAGCAGCTTAGGTTCTGGGACTAGCACAGATACGCAGTATTTT.

The chain joins TRBV5-4 to TRBJ2-3, with 12 bases aligning to TRBD2. Germline V gene lookup returns CDR1 SGHNT and CDR2 YYREEE (reference sequence). The length of the CDR3 is 14 residues. With 4 bases clipped from V and 4 bases from J, the junction kept 1 base outside the gene matches. CDR3 loop: CASSTSGGSDTQYF. The DNA for the CDR3 is TGTGCCAGCAGCACTAGCGGGGGGTCAGATACGCAGTATTTT.

The V and J genes are TRBV28 and TRBJ1-3, with a weak D call TRBD1 (6 bases). Trimming took 4 bases from V and 2 from J, leaving 24 bases between them. The CDR3 sequence is 19 residues long. Germline V gives CDR1 MDHEN, CDR2 SYDVKM. DNA of the CDR3: TGTGCCAGCAGTTCTCAGATACGCTCACAGGGTATTGCTGGAAACACCATATATTTT. Protein sequence: CASSSQIRSQGIAGNTIYF.

The chain carries TRBV12-3 or TRBV12-4 and TRBJ2-7; 13 bases fit TRBD2. V gave up 7 bases and J gave up 12 bases; unmatched junction bases: 9. The CDR3 contains 13 residues. CDR3 bases: TGTGCCAGCACCTGGACTAGCGGGGGCCATATGTACTTC. It is translated as CASTWTSGGHMYF.

The rearrangement links TRBV6-7 to TRBJ2-7; possible D gene TRBD1, 5 bases. TRBV6-7 is sorted into the ORF group, with uncertain function. Deletions cut 1 base from V and 4 bases from J, with 8 bases between. This CDR3 spans 13 amino acids. The DNA for the CDR3 is TGTGCCAGCAGTTACTTCGACAGTTACGAGCAGTACTTC. Translating it yields CASSYFDSYEQYF.

CDR3 residues: CASSQDLPREGEQFF. In DNA form, the CDR3 reads TGTGCCAGCAGCCAAGATTTGCCCAGGGAGGGTGAGCAGTTCTTC. The chain links TRBV3-1 (or the pseudogene TRBV3-2) to TRBJ2-1; 7 bases are a match to TRBD2. Germline-derived CDR1 and CDR2 are LGHDT and YNNKEL (reference sequence). The length of the CDR3 is 15 residues. V trimming: 0 bases; J trimming: 9 bases; junction bases outside the gene matches: 8.

The rearrangement joins TRBV5-8 to TRBJ2-1; D possibly corresponds to TRBD2 (5 bases). Trimming stripped 4 bases from V and 6 bases from J, with 11 bases between. The germline gives CDR1 SGHTS, CDR2 YDEGEE. There are 13 residues in the CDR3. The CDR3 nucleotides read TGTGCCAGCAGCCAGGACTTCATCAATGAGCAGTTCTTC. Protein: CASSQDFINEQFF.

Comments on this clone: In the same sample, other DNA sequences code for this CDR3. V gene TRBV9 combines with J gene TRBJ1-1, with TRBD1 as a possible D gene (5 bases). The CDR3 length is 15 residues. Trimming pared 2 bases from V and 1 base from J, leaving 12 bases between. Germline values: CDR1 SGDLS, CDR2 YYNGEE. This CDR3 is CASSVSVTENTEAFF. CDR3 nucleotide sequence: TGTGCCAGCAGCGTTTCTGTGACAGAGAACACTGAAGCTTTCTTT.

The chain joins TRBV24-1 to TRBJ2-1; 7 positions match TRBD2. Germline CDR1 KGHDR, CDR2 SFDVKD. The CDR3 is 12 residues long. With V trimmed by 4 bases and J by 12 bases, 5 bases remained unmatched. CDR3 sequence reads: CATSDPGGGQFF. CDR3 DNA: TGTGCCACCAGTGACCCGGGCGGGGGGCAGTTCTTC.

The chain carries TRBV7-8 and TRBJ1-4; D ambiguous. V lost 2 bases, J lost 8 bases, and 9 bases lay in between. CDR3 length: 13 residues. Germline V CDR1 and CDR2: SGHVS, FQNEAQ. CDR3 bases: TGTGCCAGCAGCTTAAAGGAGAAGGAAAAACTGTTTTTT. Amino acids: CASSLKEKEKLFF.

The rearrangement joins TRBV27 to TRBJ2-1, with unresolved D. CDR3 size: 14 residues. V shed 2 bases and J shed 7 bases, with 12 bases lying between them. The germline V gene has CDR1 MNHEY and CDR2 SMNVEV (reference sequence). The CDR3 DNA reads TGTGCCAGCAGTTTAGGGCGATACCCTAATGAGCAGTTCTTC. This translates into CASSLGRYPNEQFF.

The rearrangement links TRBV15 to TRBJ2-1; no clear D. The CDR3 covers 14 residues. Trimming shortened V by 4 bases and J by 0 bases, and 7 bases separated the two germline ends. The germline V gene encodes CDR1 LNHNV and CDR2 YYDKDF (reference sequence). DNA of the CDR3: TGTGCCACCAGCAACTTAAGCTCCTACAATGAGCAGTTCTTC. It codes for CATSNLSSYNEQFF.

This clone was observed a handful of times. This chain connects TRBV14 to TRBJ1-6; D may be TRBD1 (5 bases). Germline V gene data show CDR1 as SGHDN and CDR2 as FVKESK. V lost 3 bases and J 8 bases, leaving 5 bases between the germline ends. The CDR3 spans 12 residues. CDR3 DNA: TGTGCCAGCAGCCACAGGGATTCACCCCTCCACTTT. Protein: CASSHRDSPLHF. Full variable domain (outside the CDR3, taken from reference TRBV14 and TRBJ1-6): EAGVTQFPSHSVIEKGQTVTLRCDPISGHDNLYWYRRVMGKEIKFLLHFVKESKQDESGMPNNRFLAERTGGTYSTLKVQPAELEDSGVYFCASSHRDSPLHFGNGTRLTVT.

This sequence joins TRBV7-6 and TRBJ1-1, with a possible D match to TRBD1 (6 bases). From germline, CDR1 is SGHVS and CDR2 FNYEAQ. The V and J ends lost 5 bases and 6 bases respectively, with 10 bases between them. The CDR3 has 12 amino acids. The CDR3 here is CASSLGGPEAFF. CDR3 bases: TGTGCCAGCAGCCTAGGGGGGCCTGAAGCTTTCTTT.

The chain recombines TRBV28 with TRBJ2-7; D gene uncertain. Germline-derived CDR1 and CDR2 are MDHEN and SYDVKM. The V end lost 6 bases, the J end lost 2 bases, and 14 bases lay between the germline ends. This CDR3 region has 14 residues. This chain's CDR3 is CASRPHQNTYEQYF. The CDR3 bases are TGTGCCAGCAGACCACACCAAAATACCTACGAGCAGTACTTC.

V gene TRBV5-1 combines with J gene TRBJ2-7; 11 bases agree with TRBD2. The CDR3 is 14 residues long. Germline V lookup: CDR1 SGHRS, CDR2 YFSETQ. V dropped 4 bases and J dropped 3; count of bases not matched to a gene: 3. The CDR3 here is CASSLGLAVYEQYF. In nucleotides, the CDR3 is TGCGCCAGCAGCCTGGGACTAGCGGTCTACGAGCAGTACTTC.

In its sample, this clone was seen once. V is TRBV28 and J is TRBJ2-1; 13 positions match TRBD2. Germline CDR1 reads MDHEN; CDR2 reads SYDVKM. J was trimmed by 4 bases and V by 5 bases; bases with no gene match: 2. The CDR3 has 15 amino acids. This CDR3 is CASSPGLAGYNEQFF. CDR3 nucleotides: TGTGCCAGCAGTCCGGGACTAGCGGGGTACAATGAGCAGTTCTTC.

The rearrangement uses TRBV3-1 (or the pseudogene TRBV3-2) and TRBJ1-3; D unclear. Germline V gene data show CDR1 as LGHDT and CDR2 as YNNKEL (reference sequence). Trimming left V 1 base short and J 2 bases short, with 9 bases between. The CDR3 spans 15 residues. The CDR3 region has the DNA TGTGCCAGCAGCCAAGCCCCCAACACTGGAAACACCATATATTTT. Protein: CASSQAPNTGNTIYF.

This clone was counted only a few times. The V call is TRBV27, the J call TRBJ2-6; the D gene is possibly TRBD2 (5 bases). Per germline, CDR1 MNHEY and CDR2 SMNVEV (reference sequence). This CDR3 has 15 residues. V shed 6 bases and J shed 1 base, with 10 bases lying between them. The CDR3 reads CASSRSGSGANVLTF. The CDR3 DNA reads as TGTGCCAGCAGCCGTTCGGGGTCTGGGGCCAACGTCCTGACTTTC.

The chain links TRBV3-1 (or the pseudogene TRBV3-2) to TRBJ2-7; 10 bases are shared with TRBD2. Losses at the gene ends were 4 bases for V and 4 bases for J; bases not matched to a gene: 7. CDR3 length: 15 residues. Germline V gives CDR1 LGHDT, CDR2 YNNKEL (reference sequence). The CDR3 DNA is TGTGCCAGCAGCCCGCTAGCGGGAGTATTGTACGAGCAGTACTTC. It encodes CASSPLAGVLYEQYF.

Concerning this clone itself: In the same sample, other DNA sequences code for this CDR3. The V call is TRBV7-9, the J call TRBJ2-7, with a weak D call TRBD2 (5 bases). Trimming stripped 3 bases from V and 2 bases from J, with 8 bases between. CDR3 length equals 13 residues. CDR1 is SEHNR and CDR2 is FQNEAQ in the germline V gene (reference sequence). Here the CDR3 reads CASSFRETYEQYF. The CDR3 coding sequence is TGTGCCAGCAGCTTCCGGGAAACCTACGAGCAGTACTTC. Looking up the rest from reference TRBV7-9 and TRBJ2-7 gives the full variable domain: DTGVSQNPRHKITKRGQNVTFRCDPISEHNRLYWYRQTLGQGPEFLTYFQNEAQLEKSRLLSDRFSAERPKGSFSTLEIQRTEQGDSAMYLCASSFRETYEQYFGPGTRLTVT.

This chain links TRBV15 with TRBJ1-4, with D uncertain. The CDR3 loop spans 13 amino acids. Germline V gene data show CDR1 as LNHNV and CDR2 as YYDKDF (reference sequence). Between the trimmed V and J ends, which lost 1 base and 8 bases, there was a span of 8 bases. As DNA, the CDR3 is TGTGCCACCAGCAGAGCTGATCGGGAAAAACTGTTTTTT. This codes for CATSRADREKLFF.

DNA of the CDR3: TGTGCCAGCAGTTCCTCACACGCAGGCACTGAAGCTTTCTTT. This encodes CASSSSHAGTEAFF. This rearrangement joins TRBV27 to TRBJ1-1; D unclear. Germline V CDR1 and CDR2: MNHEY, SMNVEV (reference sequence). With 4 bases removed from V and 4 bases from J, the gap between germline ends came to 13 bases. The CDR3 has 14 amino acids.

This chain uses TRBV4-1 with TRBJ1-1; perhaps TRBD1 as D (6 bases). CDR1 is MGHRA and CDR2 is YSYEKL in the germline V gene. Trimming shortened V by 6 bases and J by 2 bases, and 10 bases separated the two germline ends. The CDR3 is made up of 13 amino acids. The CDR3 here is CASRGQNNTEAFF. In DNA, the CDR3 is TGCGCCAGCAGAGGACAGAATAACACTGAAGCTTTCTTT.

This clone was observed many times. The chain recombines TRBV6-4 with TRBJ2-6, with D uncertain. In germline, CDR1 is MRHNA, CDR2 SNTAGT. The CDR3 contains 15 residues. V lost 0 bases to trimming and J lost 1 base, with 4 bases between them. CDR3: CASSDSTSGANVLTF. The CDR3 nucleotides read TGTGCCAGCAGTGACTCGACATCTGGGGCCAACGTCCTGACTTTC.

This clone is a singleton in its sample. V usage is TRBV28 and J usage is TRBJ1-1, with D unresolved. Looked up from germline, CDR1 is MDHEN and CDR2 is SYDVKM. V was pared by 6 bases and J by 6 bases, with 11 bases between. CDR3 length equals 12 residues. The CDR3 sequence: CASSPRDPEAFF. Here the CDR3 DNA reads TGTGCCAGCAGCCCTAGAGACCCTGAAGCTTTCTTT.

The rearrangement joins TRBV12-3 or TRBV12-4 to TRBJ2-2, with no clear D. Trimming removed 3 bases at V and 7 bases at J, with 3 bases between. The CDR3 is made up of 11 amino acids. The CDR3 reads CASSFGGELFF. Here the CDR3 DNA reads TGTGCCAGCAGTTTCGGCGGGGAGCTGTTTTTT.

The chain is built from TRBV4-2 and TRBJ2-6, with TRBD2 matching 8 bases. With V trimmed by 2 bases and J by 0 bases, 0 bases remained unmatched. This CDR3 is 16 amino acids long. CDR1 LGHNA and CDR2 YNFKEQ come from the germline V gene. CDR3 nucleotide sequence: TGTGCCAGCAGCCAACTAGCGGGCTCTGGGGCCAACGTCCTGACTTTC. Its protein product is CASSQLAGSGANVLTF.

This chain links TRBV6-6 with TRBJ1-1; possibly TRBD1 for D (6 bases). V lost 2 bases to trimming and J lost 5 bases, with 12 bases between them. The CDR3 spans 14 residues. The V gene's germline CDR1 is MNHNY and CDR2 SVGAGI (reference sequence). Here the CDR3 DNA reads TGTGCCAGCAGTTACGCAGGGGCACAGACTGAAGCTTTCTTT. Its translation: CASSYAGAQTEAFF.